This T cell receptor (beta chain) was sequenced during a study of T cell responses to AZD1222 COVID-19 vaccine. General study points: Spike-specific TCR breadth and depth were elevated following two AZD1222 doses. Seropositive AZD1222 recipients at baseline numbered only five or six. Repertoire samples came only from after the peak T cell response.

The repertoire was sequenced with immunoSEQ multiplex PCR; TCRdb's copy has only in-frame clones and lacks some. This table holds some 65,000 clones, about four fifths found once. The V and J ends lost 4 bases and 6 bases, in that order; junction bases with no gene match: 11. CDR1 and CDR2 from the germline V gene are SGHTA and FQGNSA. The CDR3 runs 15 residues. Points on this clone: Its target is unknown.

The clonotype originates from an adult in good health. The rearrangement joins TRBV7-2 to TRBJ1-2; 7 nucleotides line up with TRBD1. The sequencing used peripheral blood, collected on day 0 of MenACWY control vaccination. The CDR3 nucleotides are TGTGCCAGCAGCTACCAGGGGGGGGGCCTGCATGGCTACACCTTC. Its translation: CASSYQGGGLHGYTF.